Described below is a single T cell receptor (beta chain) sequence and its context. Trimming took 3 bases from V and 7 from J; bases not matched to a gene: 11. There are 15 residues in the CDR3. CDR1 is MNHEY and CDR2 is SMNVEV in the germline V gene (reference sequence). These data belong to a study of cytomegalovirus exposure and HLA in healthy donors. All the people who gave samples were healthy bone marrow donors. Vbeta (60) and Jbeta (13) primers were used in the PCR. Clones were read by immunoSEQ multiplex PCR, and TCRdb kept only the in-frame ones, dropping some. The sample lists over 150,000 clones, about 84% seen once, with 4.8% in the top ten.

Sequenced input: PBMCs. J is TRBJ2-7 and V is TRBV27; 8 bases agree with TRBD2. This sequence originates from a man aged 18 to 29 in good health and CMV-seronegative. The DNA of the CDR3 is TGTGCCAGCAGTTTTTCCGGGGAGCGGGAGTCTGAGCAGTACTTC. It encodes CASSFSGERESEQYF.